This TCR beta chain was identified during a study of low-dose radiotherapy and immunotherapy resistance in tumors. Study overall: Doses of 0.5 Gy per fraction every 2 weeks, totaling 6.5 Gy, went to Cohort 1. Across 26 weeks, 13 Gy in total went to Cohort 2, delivered as 1 Gy per fraction every two weeks. The study gave patients oral aspirin 300 mg daily for four cycles from cycle 1 day 1.

The CDR3 spans 18 residues. Germline CDR1 and CDR2: LNHDA and SQIVND (reference sequence). The V gene lost 3 bases and the J gene lost 4 bases, with 24 bases spanning the gap. This clonotype was seen ten or more times. As to time point: after trial treatment. Treatment given: LDRT plus nivolumab, ipilimumab, low-dose cyclophosphamide and aspirin (RACIN trial). The treatment that donors received included nivolumab, ipilimumab, aspirin, low-dose cyclophosphamide and low-dose radiotherapy. With TRAV- and TRBV-specific primers, first-strand cDNA was made, covering the alpha and beta chains. The authors ran 15 to 25 PCR cycles to amplify TCRs with a constant-region primer and V-primer adapter. MiXCR, applied by TCRdb to the reads, yields one record per CDR3 protein. This sample has just over 90,000 distinct CDR3 sequences, with roughly 20% found just once.

The sample in question was PBMCs, obtained after low-dose radiotherapy plus immunotherapy. The TCR was taken from a female donor with ovarian cancer. This chain connects TRBV19 to TRBJ1-1, with TRBD1 as a possible D gene (5 bases). CDR3 DNA: TGTGCCAGTAGTATCGGTGGGGCGCGGACAAACGCGATCACTGAAGCTTTCTTT. Its translation: CASSIGGARTNAITEAFF. Together with reference TRBV19 and TRBJ1-1, the CDR3 gives the full variable domain: DGGITQSPKYLFRKEGQNVTLSCEQNLNHDAMYWYRQDPGQGLRLIYYSQIVNDFQKGDIAEGYSVSREKKESFPLTVTSAQKNPTAFYLCASSIGGARTNAITEAFFGQGTRLTVV.